The 14 T cell receptor beta chains presented below share a single source sample, sequenced in a study of CD8 T cells in Susac syndrome. With random hexamers, roughly 0.5 to 1 ug RNA was reverse transcribed. TCRdb passed the immunoSEQ multiplex PCR reads through MiXCR, listing each CDR3 protein once. The data contain about 180,000 distinct CDR3 sequences, roughly 95% of them singletons. The sample consisted of CD4+ T cells from PBMCs. The origin of the receptors is a human donor with Susac syndrome.

DNA for the CDR3: TGTGCCAGCACCTCCCGGGACAACCCCTACGAGCAGTACTTC. Its translation is CASTSRDNPYEQYF. This rearrangement joins TRBV7-2 to TRBJ2-7, with D tentatively TRBD1 (6 bases). The germline gives CDR1 SGHTA, CDR2 FQGNSA. V gave up 7 bases and J gave up 2 bases, with 15 bases separating them. The CDR3 loop spans 14 amino acids.

This clonotype was detected a few times. The chain has TRBV3-1 and TRBJ2-7; D unresolved. Germline-derived CDR1 and CDR2 are LGHDT and YNNKEL (reference sequence). Trimming cost V 4 bases and J 0 bases, with 10 bases left between them. This CDR3 comprises 14 residues. The CDR3 reads CASSPWGSSYEQYF. DNA for the CDR3: TGTGCCAGCAGCCCGTGGGGAAGCTCCTACGAGCAGTACTTC.

This clonotype was recorded a few times. The chain recombines TRBV7-2 with TRBJ2-1, with D unresolved. V was trimmed by 5 bases and J by 10 bases, leaving 12 bases between them. There are 12 residues in the CDR3. The V gene's germline CDR1 is SGHTA and CDR2 FQGNSA. CDR3 amino acids: CASSPPMAEQFF. The CDR3 nucleotides read TGTGCCAGCAGCCCCCCGATGGCCGAGCAGTTCTTC.

The rearrangement uses TRBV25-1 and TRBJ1-5; unclear D gene. The length of the CDR3 is 14 residues. Germline V lookup: CDR1 MGHDK, CDR2 SYGVNS. Between the trimmed V and J ends, which lost 3 bases and 0 bases, there was a span of 6 bases. The CDR3 here is CASSESYSNQPQHF. The CDR3 DNA is TGTGCCAGCAGTGAGTCTTATAGCAATCAGCCCCAGCATTTT.

The CDR3 DNA reads as TGTGCAACTGGGGGGCCAGGCGGGGAGCTGTTTTTT. It codes for CATGGPGGELFF. The V gene is TRBV19, the J gene TRBJ2-2; D may correspond to TRBD1 or TRBD2 (6 bases each). Per germline, CDR1 LNHDA and CDR2 SQIVND (reference sequence). CDR3 length: 12 amino acids.

The rearrangement uses TRBV7-2 and TRBJ2-2; 12 positions match TRBD1. In germline, CDR1 is SGHTA, CDR2 FQGNSA. The CDR3 contains 18 residues. Trimming removed 8 bases from V and 3 bases from J; junction bases left unmatched: 13. The CDR3 bases are TGTGCCAGCCAACGCGGGACAGGGGGCGCCGAGGACACCGGGGAGCTGTTTTTT. Translation: CASQRGTGGAEDTGELFF.

This clonotype occurred once. The V call is TRBV27, the J call TRBJ2-1; 7 bases align to TRBD2. Germline assignment: CDR1 MNHEY and CDR2 SMNVEV (reference sequence). Germline trimming cut 0 bases from V and 13 bases from J; bases unmatched to any gene: 9. The CDR3 covers 14 residues. The CDR3, as DNA: TGTGCCAGCAGTTTATCGAGGCTAGCGGTGAATCAGTTCTTC. It codes for CASSLSRLAVNQFF.

The chain is built from TRBV2 and TRBJ2-5; 10 bases are shared with TRBD1. Germline CDR1 is SNHLY and CDR2 is FYNNEI. V shed 7 bases and J 5 bases; nucleotides not matched to a gene: 4. The CDR3 extends over 13 amino acids. CDR3 sequence reads: CASKGQGMETQYF. The DNA of the CDR3 is TGTGCCAGCAAGGGACAGGGGATGGAGACCCAGTACTTC.

This chain uses TRBV4-1 with TRBJ2-7; a possible D gene is TRBD2 (5 bases). The germline V and J ends were trimmed by 2 bases and 2 bases, with 22 bases remaining between them. CDR1 is MGHRA, CDR2 YSYEKL, per germline. The CDR3 has 18 residues. CDR3 coding DNA: TGCGCCAGCAGCCAAAGCCAGAGAGGGATCCTCCAAACCTACGAGCAGTACTTC. Protein: CASSQSQRGILQTYEQYF.

The chain is built from TRBV18 and TRBJ2-7; D remains unclear. Germline values: CDR1 KGHSH, CDR2 LQKENI. The CDR3 contains 13 residues. With 4 bases removed from V and 1 base from J, the gap between germline ends came to 8 bases. The CDR3, as DNA: TGTGCCAGCTCACTAGTGGGGTCCTACGAGCAGTACGTC. Residues: CASSLVGSYEQYV.

The rearrangement uses TRBV7-2 and TRBJ2-5; D is ambiguous. V lost 5 bases, J lost 3 bases, and 4 bases lay in between. This CDR3 spans 11 amino acids. Germline CDR1 SGHTA, CDR2 FQGNSA. The CDR3 DNA reads as TGTGCCAGCAGCCGAAAAGAGACCCAGTACTTC. It translates to CASSRKETQYF.

The CDR3 DNA reads TGCAGCGTACTACCCCCGGGGCGCAACTATGGCTACACCTTC. This codes for CSVLPPGRNYGYTF. The chain uses TRBV29-1 and TRBJ1-2, with TRBD1 as a possible D gene (5 bases). Germline CDR1 SQVTM, CDR2 ANQGSEA. The CDR3 is 14 residues long. V lost 6 bases to trimming and J lost 2 bases, with 16 bases between them.

This CDR3 is CASSQGEVLPYNEQFF. The CDR3 nucleotides read TGCGCCAGCAGCCAAGGGGAGGTTTTACCCTACAATGAGCAGTTCTTC. The chain combines TRBV4-3 with TRBJ2-1; maybe TRBD2 (6 bases). The CDR3 covers 16 residues. Germline CDR1 LGHNA, CDR2 YSLEER. Trimming removed 1 base at V and 2 bases at J, with 12 bases between.

V and J are TRBV3-1 and TRBJ1-3; D ambiguous. The ends were cut back, 0 bases at V and 6 bases at J, with 3 bases in the middle. The CDR3 has 12 amino acids. Germline CDR1 and CDR2: LGHDT and YNNKEL (reference sequence). CDR3 sequence reads: CASSQEENTIYF. The CDR3, as DNA: TGTGCCAGCAGCCAAGAGGAAAACACCATATATTTT. The complete variable domain, with remaining parts taken from reference TRBV3-1 and TRBJ1-3, reads DTAVSQTPKYLVTQMGNDKSIKCEQNLGHDTMYWYKQDSKKFLKIMFSYNNKELIINETVPNRFSPKSPDKAHLNLHINSLELGDSAVYFCASSQEENTIYFGEGSWLTVV.